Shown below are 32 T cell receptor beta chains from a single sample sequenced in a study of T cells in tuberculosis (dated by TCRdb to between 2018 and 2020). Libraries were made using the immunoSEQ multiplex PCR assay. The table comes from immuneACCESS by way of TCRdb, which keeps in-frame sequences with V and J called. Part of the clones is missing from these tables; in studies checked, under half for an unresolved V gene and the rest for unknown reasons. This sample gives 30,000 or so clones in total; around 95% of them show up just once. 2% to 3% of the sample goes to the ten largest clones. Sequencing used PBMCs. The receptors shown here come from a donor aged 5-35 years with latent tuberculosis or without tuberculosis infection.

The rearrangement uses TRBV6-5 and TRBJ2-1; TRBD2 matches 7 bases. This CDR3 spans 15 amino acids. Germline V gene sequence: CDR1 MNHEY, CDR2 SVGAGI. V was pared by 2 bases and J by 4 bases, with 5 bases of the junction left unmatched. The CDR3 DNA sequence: TGTGCCAGCAGTTACGGCGGGAGCGTGTACAATGAGCAGTTCTTC. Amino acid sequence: CASSYGGSVYNEQFF.

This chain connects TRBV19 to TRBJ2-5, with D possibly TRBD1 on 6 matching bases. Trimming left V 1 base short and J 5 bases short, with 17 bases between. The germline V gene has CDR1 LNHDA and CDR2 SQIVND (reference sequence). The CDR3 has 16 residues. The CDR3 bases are TGTGCCAGTAGTATAGTTTGGGGGCGAATTGAGGAGACCCAGTACTTC. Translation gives CASSIVWGRIEETQYF.

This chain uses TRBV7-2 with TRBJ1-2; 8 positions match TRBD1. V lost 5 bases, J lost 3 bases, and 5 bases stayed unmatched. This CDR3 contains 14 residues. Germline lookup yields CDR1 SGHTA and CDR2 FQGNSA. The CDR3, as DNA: TGTGCCAGCAGCCCAGGACAGGGCCACTATGGCTACACCTTC. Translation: CASSPGQGHYGYTF.

The CDR3 DNA reads TGTGCCAGCAGCCTCAATGCCGGGGAAAAACTGTTTTTT. Translated, it gives CASSLNAGEKLFF. The chain couples TRBV7-3 to TRBJ1-4, with D unclear. Germline CDR1 reads SGHTA; CDR2 reads FQGTGA. The CDR3 length is 13 residues. V shed 5 bases and J shed 8 bases, with 12 bases lying between them. Full variable domain (missing parts from reference TRBV7-3 and TRBJ1-4): GAGVSQTPSNKVTEKGKYVELRCDPISGHTALYWYRQSLGQGPEFLIYFQGTGAADDSGLPNDRFFAVRPEGSVSTLKIQRTERGDSAVYLCASSLNAGEKLFFGSGTQLSVL.

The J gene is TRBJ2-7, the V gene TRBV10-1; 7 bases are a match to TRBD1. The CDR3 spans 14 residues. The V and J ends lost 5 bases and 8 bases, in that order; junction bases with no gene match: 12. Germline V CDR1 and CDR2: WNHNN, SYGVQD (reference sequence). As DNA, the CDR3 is TGCGCCAGCAGTCTACAGGGGCCCCCCCTCAAGCAGTACTTC. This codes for CASSLQGPPLKQYF.

CDR3 nucleotides: TGCGCCAGCAGCTCCTTTTGGCTAGCGGGAGAAAATGAGCAGTTCTTC. Translating it yields CASSSFWLAGENEQFF. This chain uses TRBV5-1 with TRBJ2-1, with 10 bases aligning to TRBD2. CDR3 length: 16 amino acids. Germline lookup yields CDR1 SGHRS and CDR2 YFSETQ. V trimming: 3 bases; J trimming: 7 bases; junction bases outside the gene matches: 10.

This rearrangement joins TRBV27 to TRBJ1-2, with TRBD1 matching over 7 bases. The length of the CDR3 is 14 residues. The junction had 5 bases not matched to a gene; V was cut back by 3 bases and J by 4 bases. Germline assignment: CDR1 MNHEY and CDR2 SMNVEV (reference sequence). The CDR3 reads CASSFDRESYGYTF. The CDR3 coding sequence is TGTGCCAGCAGTTTCGACAGGGAGTCCTATGGCTACACCTTC.

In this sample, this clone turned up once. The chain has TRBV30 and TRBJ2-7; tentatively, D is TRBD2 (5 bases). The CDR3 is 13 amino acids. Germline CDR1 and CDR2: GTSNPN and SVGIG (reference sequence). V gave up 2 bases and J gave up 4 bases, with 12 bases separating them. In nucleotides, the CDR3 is TGTGCCTGGAGTCCAGCGGCACCATACGAGCAGTACTTC. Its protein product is CAWSPAAPYEQYF.

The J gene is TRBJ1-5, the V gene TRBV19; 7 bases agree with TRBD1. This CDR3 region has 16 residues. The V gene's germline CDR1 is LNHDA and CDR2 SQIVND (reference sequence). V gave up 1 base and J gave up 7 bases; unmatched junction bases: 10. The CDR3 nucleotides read TGTGCCAGTAGTATAGGACAGGGCAGAATCGGGCAGCCCCAGCATTTT. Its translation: CASSIGQGRIGQPQHF. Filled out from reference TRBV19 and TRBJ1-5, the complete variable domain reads DGGITQSPKYLFRKEGQNVTLSCEQNLNHDAMYWYRQDPGQGLRLIYYSQIVNDFQKGDIAEGYSVSREKKESFPLTVTSAQKNPTAFYLCASSIGQGRIGQPQHFGDGTRLSIL.

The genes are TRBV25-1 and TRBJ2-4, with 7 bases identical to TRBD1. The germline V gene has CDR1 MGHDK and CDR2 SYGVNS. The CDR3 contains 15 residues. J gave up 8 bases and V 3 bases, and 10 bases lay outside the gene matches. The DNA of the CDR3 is TGTGCCAGCAGTGACCCGGGACAGTGGGGAGACATTCAGTACTTC. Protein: CASSDPGQWGDIQYF.

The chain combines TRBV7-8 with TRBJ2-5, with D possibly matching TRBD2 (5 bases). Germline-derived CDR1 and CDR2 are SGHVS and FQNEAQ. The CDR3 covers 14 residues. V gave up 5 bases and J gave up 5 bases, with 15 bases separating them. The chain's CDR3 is CASSANRGSETQYF. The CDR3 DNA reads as TGTGCCAGCAGCGCCAACCGGGGTAGCGAGACCCAGTACTTC.

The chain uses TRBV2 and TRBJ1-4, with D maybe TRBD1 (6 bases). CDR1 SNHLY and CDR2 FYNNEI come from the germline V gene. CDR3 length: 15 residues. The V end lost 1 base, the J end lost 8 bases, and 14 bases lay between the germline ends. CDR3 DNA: TGTGCCAGCAGTGAAGGGTACAGGGTCAACGAAAAACTGTTTTTT. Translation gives CASSEGYRVNEKLFF.

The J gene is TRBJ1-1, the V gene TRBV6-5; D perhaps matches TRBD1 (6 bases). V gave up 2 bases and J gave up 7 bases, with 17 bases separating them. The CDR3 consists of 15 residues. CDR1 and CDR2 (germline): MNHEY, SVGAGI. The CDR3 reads CASSYKSWTVSEAFF. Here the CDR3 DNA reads TGTGCCAGCAGTTACAAGTCATGGACAGTTAGTGAAGCTTTCTTT.

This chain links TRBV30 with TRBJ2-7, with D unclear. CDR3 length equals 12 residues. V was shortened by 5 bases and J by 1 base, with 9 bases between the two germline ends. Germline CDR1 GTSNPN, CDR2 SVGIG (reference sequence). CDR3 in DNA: TGTGCCTGGGACATAGGTTCCTACGAGCAGTACTTC. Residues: CAWDIGSYEQYF.

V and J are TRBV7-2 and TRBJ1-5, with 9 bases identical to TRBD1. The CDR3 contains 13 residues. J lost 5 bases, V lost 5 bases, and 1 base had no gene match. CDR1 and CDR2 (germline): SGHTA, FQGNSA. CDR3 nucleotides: TGTGCCAGCAGCCGGACAGGGGATCAGCCCCAGCATTTT. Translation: CASSRTGDQPQHF.

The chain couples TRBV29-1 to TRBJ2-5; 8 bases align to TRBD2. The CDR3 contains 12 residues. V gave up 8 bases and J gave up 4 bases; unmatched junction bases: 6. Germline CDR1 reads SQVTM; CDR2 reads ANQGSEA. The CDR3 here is CSTERGLETQYF. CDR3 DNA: TGCAGCACCGAGCGGGGGTTAGAGACCCAGTACTTC. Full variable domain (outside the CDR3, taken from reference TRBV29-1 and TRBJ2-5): SAVISQKPSRDICQRGTSLTIQCQVDSQVTMMFWYRQQPGQSLTLIATANQGSEATYESGFVIDKFPISRPNLTFSTLTVSNMSPEDSSIYLCSTERGLETQYFGPGTRLLVL.

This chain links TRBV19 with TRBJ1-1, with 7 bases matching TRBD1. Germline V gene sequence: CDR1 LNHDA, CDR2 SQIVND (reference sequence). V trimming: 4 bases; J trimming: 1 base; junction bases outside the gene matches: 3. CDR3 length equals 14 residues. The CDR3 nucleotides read TGTGCCAGTAGTACCGGGACAGCGAACACTGAAGCTTTCTTT. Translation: CASSTGTANTEAFF.

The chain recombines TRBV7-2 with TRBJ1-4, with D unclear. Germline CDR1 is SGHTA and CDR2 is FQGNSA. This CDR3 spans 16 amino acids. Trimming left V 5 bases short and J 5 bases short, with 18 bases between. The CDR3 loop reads CASSTHRGGQNEKLFF. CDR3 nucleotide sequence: TGTGCCAGCAGCACCCATCGGGGTGGCCAGAATGAAAAACTGTTTTTT.

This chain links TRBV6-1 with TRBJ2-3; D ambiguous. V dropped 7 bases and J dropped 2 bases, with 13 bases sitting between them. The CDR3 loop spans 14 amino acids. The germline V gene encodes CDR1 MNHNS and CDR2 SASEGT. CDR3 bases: TGTGCCAGCATCCGAGGATACCTCACAGATACGCAGTATTTT. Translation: CASIRGYLTDTQYF.

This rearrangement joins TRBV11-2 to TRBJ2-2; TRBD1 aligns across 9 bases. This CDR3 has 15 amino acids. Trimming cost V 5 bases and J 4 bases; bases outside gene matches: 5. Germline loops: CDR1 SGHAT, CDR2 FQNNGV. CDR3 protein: CASSLQGAGTGELFF. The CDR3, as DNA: TGTGCCAGCAGCCTACAGGGGGCGGGCACCGGGGAGCTGTTTTTT.

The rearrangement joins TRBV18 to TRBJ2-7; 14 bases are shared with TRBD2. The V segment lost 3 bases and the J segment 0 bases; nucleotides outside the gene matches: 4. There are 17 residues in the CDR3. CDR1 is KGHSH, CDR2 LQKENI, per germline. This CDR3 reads CASSPTSGGGSSYEQYF. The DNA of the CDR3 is TGTGCCAGCTCACCGACTAGCGGGGGGGGTTCCTCCTACGAGCAGTACTTC.

The CDR3 is CASSLGGVGYNEQFF. The CDR3, as DNA: TGCGCCAGCAGCTTAGGGGGAGTTGGCTACAATGAGCAGTTCTTC. J is TRBJ2-1 and V is TRBV5-1; D might be TRBD1 (6 bases). The CDR3 contains 15 residues. The germline V gene has CDR1 SGHRS and CDR2 YFSETQ. Trimming took 2 bases from V and 3 from J, leaving 12 bases between them.

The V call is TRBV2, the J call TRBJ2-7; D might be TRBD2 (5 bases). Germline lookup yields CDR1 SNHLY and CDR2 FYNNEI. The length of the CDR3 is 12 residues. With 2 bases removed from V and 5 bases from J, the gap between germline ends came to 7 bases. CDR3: CASSETGDEQYF. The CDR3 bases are TGTGCCAGCAGTGAAACCGGGGACGAGCAGTACTTC.

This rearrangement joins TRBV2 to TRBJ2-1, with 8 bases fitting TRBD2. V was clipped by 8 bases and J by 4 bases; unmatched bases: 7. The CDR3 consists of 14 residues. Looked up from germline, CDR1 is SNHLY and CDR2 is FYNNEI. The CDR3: CASGLALQYNEQFF. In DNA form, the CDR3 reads TGTGCCAGCGGACTAGCTCTTCAATACAATGAGCAGTTCTTC.

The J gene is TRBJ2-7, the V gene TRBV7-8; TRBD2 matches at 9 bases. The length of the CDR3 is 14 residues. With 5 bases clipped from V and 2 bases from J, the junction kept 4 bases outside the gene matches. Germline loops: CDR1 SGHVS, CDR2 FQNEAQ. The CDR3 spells CASSTRLAAYEQYF. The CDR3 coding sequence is TGTGCCAGCAGCACCCGACTAGCGGCCTACGAGCAGTACTTC. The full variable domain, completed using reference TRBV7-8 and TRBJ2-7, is GAGVSQSPRYKVAKRGQDVALRCDPISGHVSLFWYQQALGQGPEFLTYFQNEAQLDKSGLPSDRFFAERPEGSVSTLKIQRTQQEDSAVYLCASSTRLAAYEQYFGPGTRLTVT.

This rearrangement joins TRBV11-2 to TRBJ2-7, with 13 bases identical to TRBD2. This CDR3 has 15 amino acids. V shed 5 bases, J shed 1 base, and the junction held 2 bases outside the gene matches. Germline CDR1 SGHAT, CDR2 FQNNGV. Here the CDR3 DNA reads TGTGCCAGCAGCCAGGGACTAGCGGGGTCCTACGAGCAGTACTTC. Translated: CASSQGLAGSYEQYF.

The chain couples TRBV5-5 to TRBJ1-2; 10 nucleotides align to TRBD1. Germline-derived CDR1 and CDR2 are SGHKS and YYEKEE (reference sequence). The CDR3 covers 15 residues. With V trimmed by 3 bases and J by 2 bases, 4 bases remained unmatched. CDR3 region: CASSWGQGSNYGYTF. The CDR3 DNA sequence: TGTGCCAGCAGCTGGGGACAGGGGTCGAACTATGGCTACACCTTC.

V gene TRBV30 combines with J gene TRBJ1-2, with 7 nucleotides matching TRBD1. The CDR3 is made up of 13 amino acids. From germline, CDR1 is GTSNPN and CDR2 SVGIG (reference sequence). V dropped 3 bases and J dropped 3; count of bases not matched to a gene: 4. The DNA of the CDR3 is TGTGCCTGGAGGACAGGGTTAGACTATGGCTACACCTTC. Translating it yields CAWRTGLDYGYTF.

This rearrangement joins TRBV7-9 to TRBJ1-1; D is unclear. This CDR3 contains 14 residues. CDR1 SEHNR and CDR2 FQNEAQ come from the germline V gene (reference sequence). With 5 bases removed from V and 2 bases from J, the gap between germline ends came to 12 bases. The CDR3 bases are TGTGCCAGCAGCCAGCCCAGGCTTAACACTGAAGCTTTCTTT. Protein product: CASSQPRLNTEAFF. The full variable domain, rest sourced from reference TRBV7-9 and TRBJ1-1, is DTGVSQNPRHKITKRGQNVTFRCDPISEHNRLYWYRQTLGQGPEFLTYFQNEAQLEKSRLLSDRFSAERPKGSFSTLEIQRTEQGDSAMYLCASSQPRLNTEAFFGQGTRLTVV.

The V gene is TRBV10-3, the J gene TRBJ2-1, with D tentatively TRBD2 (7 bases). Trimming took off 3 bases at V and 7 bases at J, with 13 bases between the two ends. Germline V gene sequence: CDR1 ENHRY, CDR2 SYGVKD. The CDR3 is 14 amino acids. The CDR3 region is CAISDSRGGNEQFF. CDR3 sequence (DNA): TGTGCCATCAGTGACTCTAGGGGGGGGAATGAGCAGTTCTTC.

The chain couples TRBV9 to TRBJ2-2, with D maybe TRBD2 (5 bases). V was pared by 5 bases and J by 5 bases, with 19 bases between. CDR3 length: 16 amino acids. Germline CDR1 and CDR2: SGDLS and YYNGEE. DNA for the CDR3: TGTGCCAGCAGGTTGGCGGGTGACCCGAGGACCGGGGAGCTGTTTTTT. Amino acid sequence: CASRLAGDPRTGELFF.

CDR3 protein: CACEGSNYGYTF. CDR3 sequence (DNA): TGTGCCTGTGAGGGCAGTAACTATGGCTACACCTTC. This chain links TRBV19 with TRBJ1-2, with unresolved D. Germline assignment: CDR1 LNHDA and CDR2 SQIVND (reference sequence). This CDR3 is built from 12 residues. Trimming pared 11 bases from V and 1 base from J, leaving 11 bases between.